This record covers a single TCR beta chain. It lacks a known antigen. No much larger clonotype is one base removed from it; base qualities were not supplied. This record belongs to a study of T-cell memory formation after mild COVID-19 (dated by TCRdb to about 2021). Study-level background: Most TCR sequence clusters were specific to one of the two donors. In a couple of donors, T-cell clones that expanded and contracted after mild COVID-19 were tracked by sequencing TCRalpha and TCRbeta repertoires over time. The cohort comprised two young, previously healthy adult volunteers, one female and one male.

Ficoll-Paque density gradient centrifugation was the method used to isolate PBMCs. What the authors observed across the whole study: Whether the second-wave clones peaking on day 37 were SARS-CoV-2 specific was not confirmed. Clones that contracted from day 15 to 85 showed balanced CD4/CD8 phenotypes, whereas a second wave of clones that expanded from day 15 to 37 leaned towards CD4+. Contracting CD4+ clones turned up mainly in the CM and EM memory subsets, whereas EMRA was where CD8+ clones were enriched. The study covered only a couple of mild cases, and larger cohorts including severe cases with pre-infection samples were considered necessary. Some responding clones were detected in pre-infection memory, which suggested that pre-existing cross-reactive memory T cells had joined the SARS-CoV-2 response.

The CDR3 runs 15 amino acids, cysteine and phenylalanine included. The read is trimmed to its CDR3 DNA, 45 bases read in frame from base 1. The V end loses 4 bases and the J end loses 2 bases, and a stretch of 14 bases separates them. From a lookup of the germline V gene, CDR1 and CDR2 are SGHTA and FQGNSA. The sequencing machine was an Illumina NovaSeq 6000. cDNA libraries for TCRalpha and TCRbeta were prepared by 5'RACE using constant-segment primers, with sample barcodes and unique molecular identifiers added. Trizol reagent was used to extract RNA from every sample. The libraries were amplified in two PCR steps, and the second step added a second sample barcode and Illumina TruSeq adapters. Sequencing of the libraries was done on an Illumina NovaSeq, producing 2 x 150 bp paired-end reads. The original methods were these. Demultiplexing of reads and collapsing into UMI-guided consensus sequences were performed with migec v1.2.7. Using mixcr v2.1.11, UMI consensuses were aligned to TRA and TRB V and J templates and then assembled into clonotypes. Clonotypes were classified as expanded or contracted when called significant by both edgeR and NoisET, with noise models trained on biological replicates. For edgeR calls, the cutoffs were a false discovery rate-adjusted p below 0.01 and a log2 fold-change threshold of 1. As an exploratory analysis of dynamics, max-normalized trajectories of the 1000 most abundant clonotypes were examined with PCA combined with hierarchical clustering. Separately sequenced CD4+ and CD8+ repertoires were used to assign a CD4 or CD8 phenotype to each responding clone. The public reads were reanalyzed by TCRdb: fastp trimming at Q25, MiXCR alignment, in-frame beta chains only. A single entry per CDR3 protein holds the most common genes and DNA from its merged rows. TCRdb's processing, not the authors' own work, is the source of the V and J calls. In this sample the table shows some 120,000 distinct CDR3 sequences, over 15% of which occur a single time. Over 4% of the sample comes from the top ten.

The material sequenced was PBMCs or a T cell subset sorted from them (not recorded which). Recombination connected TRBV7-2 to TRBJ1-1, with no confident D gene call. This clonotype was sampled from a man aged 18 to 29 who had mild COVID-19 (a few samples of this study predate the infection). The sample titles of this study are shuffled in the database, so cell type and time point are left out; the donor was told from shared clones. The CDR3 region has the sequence CASSSTDVANTEAFF. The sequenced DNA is TGTGCCAGCAGCTCGACGGACGTAGCTAACACTGAAGCTTTCTTT.